The TCR beta chain under discussion was sequenced for a study of blood T cells in healthy people across ages. Overall study results and limits: When one million T cells were used, diversity estimates were thought to be underestimates. With donor CMV status unknown, expanded clonotype changes were possibly confounded.

Next came a second PCR, run for about 7 to 11 cycles, which used a sample-barcoded 5' primer along with a J-beta primer mix. Carrying 12 random nucleotides, a template-switch adaptor labeled each individual cDNA molecule. A single record per CDR3 protein comes from TCRdb applying MiXCR to the 5' RACE reads. This table holds about 580,000 distinct CDR3 sequences, around 50% found once. This clonotype showed up just a few times. Its antigen is currently unknown. CDR3 size: 16 residues. Germline V gives CDR1 SGHTA, CDR2 FQGNSA. V was shortened by 5 bases and J by 3 bases, with 14 bases between the two germline ends.

This sequence joins TRBV7-2 and TRBJ2-6; D is undetermined. The sample consisted of blood. The TCR sequence derives from an older man in good health. As DNA, the CDR3 is TGTGCCAGCAGCCTACTGCTTATTAGTGGGGCCAACGTCCTGACTTTC. As protein: CASSLLLISGANVLTF. The full variable domain, its missing parts supplied by reference TRBV7-2 and TRBJ2-6, is GAGVSQSPSNKVTEKGKDVELRCDPISGHTALYWYRQSLGQGLEFLIYFQGNSAPDKSGLPSDRFSAERTGGSVSTLTIQRTQQEDSAVYLCASSLLLISGANVLTFGAGSRLTVL.